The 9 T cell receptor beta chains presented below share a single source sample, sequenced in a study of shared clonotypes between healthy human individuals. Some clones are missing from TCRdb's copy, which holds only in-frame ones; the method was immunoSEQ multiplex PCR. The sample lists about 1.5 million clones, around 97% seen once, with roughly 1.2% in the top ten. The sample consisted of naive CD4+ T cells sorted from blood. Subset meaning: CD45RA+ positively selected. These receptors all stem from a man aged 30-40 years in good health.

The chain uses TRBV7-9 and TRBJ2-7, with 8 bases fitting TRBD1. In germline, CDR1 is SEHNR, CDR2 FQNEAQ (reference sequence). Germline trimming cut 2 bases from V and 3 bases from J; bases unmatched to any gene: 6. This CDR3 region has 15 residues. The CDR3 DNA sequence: TGTGCCAGCAGCTTATTGCCGGGACAGGTCTACGAGCAGTACTTC. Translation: CASSLLPGQVYEQYF.

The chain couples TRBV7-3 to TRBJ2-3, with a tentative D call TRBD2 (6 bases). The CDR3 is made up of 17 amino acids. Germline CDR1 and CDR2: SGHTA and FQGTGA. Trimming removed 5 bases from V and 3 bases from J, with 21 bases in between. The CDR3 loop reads CASSRTGENAGTDTQYF. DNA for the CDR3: TGTGCCAGCAGCCGAACGGGGGAGAACGCGGGAACAGATACGCAGTATTTT. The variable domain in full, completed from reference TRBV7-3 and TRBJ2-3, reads GAGVSQTPSNKVTEKGKYVELRCDPISGHTALYWYRQSLGQGPEFLIYFQGTGAADDSGLPNDRFFAVRPEGSVSTLKIQRTERGDSAVYLCASSRTGENAGTDTQYFGPGTRLTVL.

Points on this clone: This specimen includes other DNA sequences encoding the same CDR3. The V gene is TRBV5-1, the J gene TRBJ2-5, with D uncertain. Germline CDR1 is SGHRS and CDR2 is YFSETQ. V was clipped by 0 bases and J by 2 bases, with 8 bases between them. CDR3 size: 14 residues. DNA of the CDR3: TGCGCCAGCAGCTTGGCCGCCGGACAAGAGACCCAGTACTTC. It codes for CASSLAAGQETQYF.

The CDR3 DNA reads TGTGCCAGCAGCCACTTTCACAATGAGCAGTTCTTC. Protein product: CASSHFHNEQFF. This rearrangement joins TRBV11-1 to TRBJ2-1; D ambiguous. V lost 5 bases and J lost 5, with 7 bases in between. The CDR3 covers 12 residues. CDR1 and CDR2 from the germline V gene are SGHAT and FQDESV (reference sequence).

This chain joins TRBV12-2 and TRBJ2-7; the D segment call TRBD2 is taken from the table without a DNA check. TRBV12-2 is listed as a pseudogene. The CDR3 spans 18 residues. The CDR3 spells CASRYPLWQTSNSYEQYF. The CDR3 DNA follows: TGTGCAAGTCGCTACCCCCTTTGGCAGACTAGCAACTCCTACGAGCAGTACTTC.

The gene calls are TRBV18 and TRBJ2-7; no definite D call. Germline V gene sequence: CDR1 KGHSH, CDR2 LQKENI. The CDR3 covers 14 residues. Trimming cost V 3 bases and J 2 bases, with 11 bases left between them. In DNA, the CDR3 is TGTGCCAGCTCACCCCCCGACTTACCCTACGAGCAGTACTTC. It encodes CASSPPDLPYEQYF.

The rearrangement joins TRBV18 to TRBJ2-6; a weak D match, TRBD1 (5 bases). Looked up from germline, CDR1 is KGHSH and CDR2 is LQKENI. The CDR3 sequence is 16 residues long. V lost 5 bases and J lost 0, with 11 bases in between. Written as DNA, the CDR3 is TGTGCCAGCTCAGGGAAGACAGTCTCTGGGGCCAACGTCCTGACTTTC. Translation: CASSGKTVSGANVLTF.

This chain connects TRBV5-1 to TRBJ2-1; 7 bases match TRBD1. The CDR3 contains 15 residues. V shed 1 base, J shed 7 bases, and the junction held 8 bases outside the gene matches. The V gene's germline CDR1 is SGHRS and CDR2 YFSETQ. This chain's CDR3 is CASSLTGVSPNEQFF. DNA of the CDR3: TGCGCCAGCAGCTTGACAGGGGTCAGTCCAAATGAGCAGTTCTTC.

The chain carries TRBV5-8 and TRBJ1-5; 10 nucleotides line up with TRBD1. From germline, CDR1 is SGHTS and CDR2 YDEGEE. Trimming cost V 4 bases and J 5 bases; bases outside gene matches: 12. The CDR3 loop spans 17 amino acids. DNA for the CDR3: TGTGCCAGCAGCCAATTTATCGGGACAGGGGTTGATCAGCCCCAGCATTTT. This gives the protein CASSQFIGTGVDQPQHF.